This record concerns one T cell receptor beta chain sequence. The antigen is undetermined. Each cell subset's genomic DNA was divided evenly among several immunoSEQ plates. Repertoires were generated with immunoSEQ multiplex PCR, while TCRdb's copy carries only in-frame clones and drops some. Altogether hundreds of thousands of clones are present, roughly 96% being singletons, with the ten largest covering over 0.09%. This entry belongs to a study of shared clonotypes between healthy human individuals. Trimming removed 0 bases from V and 1 base from J, with 11 bases in between. The germline V gene has CDR1 SGHRS and CDR2 YFSETQ. The CDR3 has 15 residues. Broader study findings: Naive subsets typically showed greater estimated richness than memory subsets.

Naive-designated CD8 cells lacked CD45RO, were positively enriched for CCR7, and omitted terminally differentiated effector memory CD45RA+ cells. The chain couples TRBV5-1 to TRBJ2-7, with D possibly TRBD2 on 6 matching bases. The clonotype originates from a woman aged 25 to 39 in good health. The sequenced sample consisted of naive CD8+ T cells sorted from blood. The CDR3 here is CASSLDRDWSYEQYF. As DNA, the CDR3 is TGCGCCAGCAGCTTGGACCGGGACTGGTCCTACGAGCAGTACTTC.